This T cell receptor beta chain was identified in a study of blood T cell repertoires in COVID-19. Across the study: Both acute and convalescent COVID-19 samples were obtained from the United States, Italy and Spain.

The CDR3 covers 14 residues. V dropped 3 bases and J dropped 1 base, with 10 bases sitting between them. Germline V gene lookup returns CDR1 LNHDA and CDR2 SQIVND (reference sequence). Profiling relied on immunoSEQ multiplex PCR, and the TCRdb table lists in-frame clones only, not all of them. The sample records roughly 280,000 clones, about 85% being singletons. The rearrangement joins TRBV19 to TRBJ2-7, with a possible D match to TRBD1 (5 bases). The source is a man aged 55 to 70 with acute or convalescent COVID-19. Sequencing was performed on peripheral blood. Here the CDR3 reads CASSISPGSYEQYF. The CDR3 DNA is TGTGCCAGTAGTATTTCTCCAGGGTCCTACGAGCAGTACTTC.